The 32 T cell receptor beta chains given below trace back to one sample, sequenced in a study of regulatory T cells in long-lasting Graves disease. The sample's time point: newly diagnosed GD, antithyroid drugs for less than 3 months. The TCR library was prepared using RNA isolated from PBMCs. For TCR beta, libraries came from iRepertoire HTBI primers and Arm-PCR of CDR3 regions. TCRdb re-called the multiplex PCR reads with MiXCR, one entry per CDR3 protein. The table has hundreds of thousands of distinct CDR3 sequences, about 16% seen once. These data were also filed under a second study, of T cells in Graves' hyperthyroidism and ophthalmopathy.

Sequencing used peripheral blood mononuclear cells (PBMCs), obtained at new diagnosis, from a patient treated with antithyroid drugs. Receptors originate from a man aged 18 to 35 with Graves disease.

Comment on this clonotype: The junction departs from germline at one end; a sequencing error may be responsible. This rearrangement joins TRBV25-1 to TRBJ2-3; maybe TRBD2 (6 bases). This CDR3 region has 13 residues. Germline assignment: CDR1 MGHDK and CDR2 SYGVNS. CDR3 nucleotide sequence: TGTACCAGCAGTGAAGTTGGGAGGGATACGCAGTATTTT. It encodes CTSSEVGRDTQYF.

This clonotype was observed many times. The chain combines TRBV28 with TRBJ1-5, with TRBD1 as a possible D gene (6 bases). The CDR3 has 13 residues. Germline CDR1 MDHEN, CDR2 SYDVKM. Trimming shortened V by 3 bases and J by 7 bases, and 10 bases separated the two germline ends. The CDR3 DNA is TGTGCCAGCAGTTTGGCCCAGGGGCAGCCCCAGCATTTT. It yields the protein CASSLAQGQPQHF.

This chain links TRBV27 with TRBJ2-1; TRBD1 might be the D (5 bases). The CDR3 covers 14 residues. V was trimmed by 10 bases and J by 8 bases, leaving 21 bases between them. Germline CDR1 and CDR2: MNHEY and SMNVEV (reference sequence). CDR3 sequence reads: CATSLQGSMYEQFF. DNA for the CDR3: TGTGCCACCTCCTTGCAGGGCTCAATGTATGAGCAGTTCTTC.

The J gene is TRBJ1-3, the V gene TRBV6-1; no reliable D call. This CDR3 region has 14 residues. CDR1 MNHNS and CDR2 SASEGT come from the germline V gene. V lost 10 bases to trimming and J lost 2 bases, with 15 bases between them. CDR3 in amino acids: CATRVNLAGNTIYF. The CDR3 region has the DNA TGTGCCACCCGCGTTAATTTGGCTGGAAACACCATATATTTT.

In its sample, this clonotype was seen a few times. In DNA, the CDR3 is TGCGCCAGCAGCTTTCAGGGTCAGAGCTATGGCTACACCTTC. Encoded protein: CASSFQGQSYGYTF. The chain combines TRBV5-1 with TRBJ1-2; perhaps TRBD1 as D (5 bases). CDR1 is SGHRS and CDR2 is YFSETQ in the germline V gene. Trimming took off 2 bases at V and 4 bases at J, with 12 bases between the two ends. The CDR3 covers 14 residues. The full variable domain, rest sourced from reference TRBV5-1 and TRBJ1-2, is KAGVTQTPRYLIKTRGQQVTLSCSPISGHRSVSWYQQTPGQGLQFLFEYFSETQRNKGNFPGRFSGRQFSNSRSEMNVSTLELGDSALYLCASSFQGQSYGYTFGSGTRLTVV.

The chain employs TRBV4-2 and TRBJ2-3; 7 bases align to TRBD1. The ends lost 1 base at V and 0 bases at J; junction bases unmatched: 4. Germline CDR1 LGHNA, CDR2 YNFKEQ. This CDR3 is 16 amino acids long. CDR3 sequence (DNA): TGTGCCAGCAGCCAAGTCACAGGGGCTAGCACAGATACGCAGTATTTT. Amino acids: CASSQVTGASTDTQYF.

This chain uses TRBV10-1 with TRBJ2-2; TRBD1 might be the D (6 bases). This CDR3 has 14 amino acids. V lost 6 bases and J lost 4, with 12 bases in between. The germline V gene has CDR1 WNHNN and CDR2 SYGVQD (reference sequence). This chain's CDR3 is CASSHGTTTGELFF. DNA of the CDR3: TGCGCCAGCAGCCACGGGACAACCACCGGGGAGCTGTTTTTT.

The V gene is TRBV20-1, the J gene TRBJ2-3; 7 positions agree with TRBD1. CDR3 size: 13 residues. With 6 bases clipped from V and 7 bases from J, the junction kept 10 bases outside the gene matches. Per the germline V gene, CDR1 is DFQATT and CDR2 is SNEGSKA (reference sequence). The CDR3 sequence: CSAPGTAKNTQYF. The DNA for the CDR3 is TGCAGTGCGCCCGGGACAGCGAAAAATACGCAGTATTTT.

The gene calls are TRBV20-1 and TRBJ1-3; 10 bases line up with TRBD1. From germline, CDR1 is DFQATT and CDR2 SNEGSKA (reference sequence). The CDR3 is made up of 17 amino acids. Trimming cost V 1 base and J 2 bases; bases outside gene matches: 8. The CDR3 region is CSARGPRQGAAGNTIYF. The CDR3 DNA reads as TGCAGTGCTAGAGGTCCCCGACAGGGGGCTGCTGGAAACACCATATATTTT.

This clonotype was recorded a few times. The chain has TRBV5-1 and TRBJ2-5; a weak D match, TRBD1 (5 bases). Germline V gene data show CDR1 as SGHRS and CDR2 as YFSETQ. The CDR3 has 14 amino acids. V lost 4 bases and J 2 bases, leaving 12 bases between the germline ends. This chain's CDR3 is CASSLLDTQETQYF. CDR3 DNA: TGCGCCAGCAGCCTGCTGGACACACAAGAGACCCAGTACTTC.

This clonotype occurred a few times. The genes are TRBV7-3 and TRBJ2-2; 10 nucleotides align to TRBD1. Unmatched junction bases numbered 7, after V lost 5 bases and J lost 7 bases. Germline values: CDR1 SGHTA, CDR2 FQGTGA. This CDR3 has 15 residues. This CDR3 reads CASSPTGGDFGELFF. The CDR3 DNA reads TGTGCCAGCAGCCCGACAGGGGGCGACTTCGGGGAGCTGTTTTTT.

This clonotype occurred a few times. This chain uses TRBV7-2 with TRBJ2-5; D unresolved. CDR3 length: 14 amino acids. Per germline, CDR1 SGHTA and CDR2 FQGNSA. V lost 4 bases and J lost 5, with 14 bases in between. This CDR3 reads CASSSQGPRETQYF. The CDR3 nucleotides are TGTGCCAGCAGCTCGCAAGGACCGCGGGAGACCCAGTACTTC.

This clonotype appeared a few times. CDR3 DNA sequence: TGTGCCACCAGTGATCCAGGGGGCGGCACAGAGACCCAGTACTTC. Translation gives CATSDPGGGTETQYF. V is TRBV24-1 and J is TRBJ2-5; TRBD1 matches 8 bases. With V trimmed by 3 bases and J by 4 bases, 6 bases remained unmatched. The CDR3 spans 15 residues. Germline lookup yields CDR1 KGHDR and CDR2 SFDVKD.

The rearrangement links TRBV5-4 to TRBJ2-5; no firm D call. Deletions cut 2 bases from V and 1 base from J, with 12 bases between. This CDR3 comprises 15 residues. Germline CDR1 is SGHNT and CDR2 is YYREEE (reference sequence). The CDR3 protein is CASSLAPFPQETQYF. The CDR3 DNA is TGTGCCAGCAGCTTAGCCCCCTTCCCCCAAGAGACCCAGTACTTC.

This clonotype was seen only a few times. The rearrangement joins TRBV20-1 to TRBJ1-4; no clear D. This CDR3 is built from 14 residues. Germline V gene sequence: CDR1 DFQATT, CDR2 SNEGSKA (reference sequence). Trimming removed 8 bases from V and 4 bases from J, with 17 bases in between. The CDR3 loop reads CSFRKPRNNEKLFF. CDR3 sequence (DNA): TGCAGTTTCAGAAAGCCACGGAATAATGAAAAACTGTTTTTT.

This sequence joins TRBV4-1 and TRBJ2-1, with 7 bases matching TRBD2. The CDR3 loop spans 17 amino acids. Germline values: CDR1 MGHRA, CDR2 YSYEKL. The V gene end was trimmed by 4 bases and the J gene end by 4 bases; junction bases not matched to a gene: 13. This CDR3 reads CASSLLPGSGKYNEQFF. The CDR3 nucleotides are TGCGCCAGCAGCCTTTTACCGGGGAGCGGGAAGTACAATGAGCAGTTCTTC.

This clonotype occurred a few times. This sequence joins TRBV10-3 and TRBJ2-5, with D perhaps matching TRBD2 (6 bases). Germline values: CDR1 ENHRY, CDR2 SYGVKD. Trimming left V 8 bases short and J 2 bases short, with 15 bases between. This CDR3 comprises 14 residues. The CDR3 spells CAIGTPGGQETQYF. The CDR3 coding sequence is TGTGCCATCGGGACCCCAGGAGGGCAAGAGACCCAGTACTTC.

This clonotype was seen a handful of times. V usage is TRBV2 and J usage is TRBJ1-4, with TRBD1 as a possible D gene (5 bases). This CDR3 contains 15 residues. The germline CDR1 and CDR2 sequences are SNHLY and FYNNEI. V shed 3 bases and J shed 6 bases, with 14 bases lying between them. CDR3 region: CASSEVPWGDEKLFF. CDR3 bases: TGTGCCAGCAGTGAGGTTCCTTGGGGGGATGAAAAACTGTTTTTT.

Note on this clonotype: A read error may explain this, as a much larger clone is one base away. The CDR3 DNA reads as TGCAGTGCCAGACAGGGGGCGGACTCCTACGAGCAGTTCTTC. Its protein is CSARQGADSYEQFF. The V gene is TRBV20-1, the J gene TRBJ2-3, with 10 positions matching TRBD1. Near its end, the DNA agrees better with TRBJ2-1, so the J call may be wrong. Germline-derived CDR1 and CDR2 are DFQATT and SNEGSKA (reference sequence). The CDR3 consists of 14 residues.

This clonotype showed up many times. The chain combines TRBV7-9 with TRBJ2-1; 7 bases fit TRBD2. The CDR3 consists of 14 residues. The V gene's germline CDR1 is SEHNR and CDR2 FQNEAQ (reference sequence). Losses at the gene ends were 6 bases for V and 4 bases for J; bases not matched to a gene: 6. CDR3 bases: TGTGCCAGCAGTCCTACTAGCGCTTACAATGAGCAGTTCTTC. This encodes CASSPTSAYNEQFF.

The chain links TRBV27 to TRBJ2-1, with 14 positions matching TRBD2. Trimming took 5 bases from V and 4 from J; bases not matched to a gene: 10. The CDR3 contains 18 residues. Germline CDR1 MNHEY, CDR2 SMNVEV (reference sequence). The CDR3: CASSVIGTSGSSYNEQFF. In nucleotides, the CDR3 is TGTGCCAGCAGTGTGATCGGGACTAGCGGGAGTTCTTACAATGAGCAGTTCTTC.

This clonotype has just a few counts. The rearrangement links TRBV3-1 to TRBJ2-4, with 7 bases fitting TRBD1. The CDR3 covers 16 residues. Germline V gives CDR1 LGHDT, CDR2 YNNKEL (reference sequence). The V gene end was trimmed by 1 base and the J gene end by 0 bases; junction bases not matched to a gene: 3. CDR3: CASSQGAGGAKNIQYF. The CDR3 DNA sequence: TGTGCCAGCAGCCAAGGGGCAGGGGGAGCCAAAAACATTCAGTACTTC.

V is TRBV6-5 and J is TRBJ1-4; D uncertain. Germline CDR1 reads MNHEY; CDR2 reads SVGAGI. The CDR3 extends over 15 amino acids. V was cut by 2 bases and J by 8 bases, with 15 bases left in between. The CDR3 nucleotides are TGTGCCAGCAGTTACCGGATCTTGTCGGGGGAAAAACTGTTTTTT. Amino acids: CASSYRILSGEKLFF.

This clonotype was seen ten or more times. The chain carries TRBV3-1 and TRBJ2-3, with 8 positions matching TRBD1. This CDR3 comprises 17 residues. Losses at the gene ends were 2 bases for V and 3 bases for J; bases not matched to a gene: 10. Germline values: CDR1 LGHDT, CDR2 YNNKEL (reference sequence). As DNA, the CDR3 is TGTGCCAGCAGCCAATTGGTGAGACAGGGGAGTACAGATACGCAGTATTTT. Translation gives CASSQLVRQGSTDTQYF.

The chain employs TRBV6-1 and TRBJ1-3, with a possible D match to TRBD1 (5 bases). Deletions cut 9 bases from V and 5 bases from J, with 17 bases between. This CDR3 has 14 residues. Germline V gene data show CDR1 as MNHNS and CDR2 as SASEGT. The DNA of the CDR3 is TGTGCCAGTCATACAGGTCCAGGCCGAAACACCATATATTTT. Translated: CASHTGPGRNTIYF.

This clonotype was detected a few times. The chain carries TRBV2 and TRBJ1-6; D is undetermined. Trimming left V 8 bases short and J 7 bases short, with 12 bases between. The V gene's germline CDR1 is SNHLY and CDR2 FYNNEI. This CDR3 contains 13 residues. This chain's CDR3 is CASHERTNSPLHF. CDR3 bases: TGTGCCAGCCATGAACGGACCAATTCACCCCTCCACTTT. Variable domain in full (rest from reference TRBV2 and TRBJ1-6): EPEVTQTPSHQVTQMGQEVILRCVPISNHLYFYWYRQILGQKVEFLVSFYNNEISEKSEIFDDQFSVERPDGSNFTLKIRSTKLEDSAMYFCASHERTNSPLHFGNGTRLTVT.

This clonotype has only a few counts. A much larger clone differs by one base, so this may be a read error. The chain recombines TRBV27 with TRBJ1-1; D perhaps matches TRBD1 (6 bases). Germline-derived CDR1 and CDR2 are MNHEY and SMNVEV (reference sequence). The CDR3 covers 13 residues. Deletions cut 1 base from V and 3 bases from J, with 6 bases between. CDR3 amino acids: CASSLWGHTEAFF. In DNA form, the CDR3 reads TGTGCCAGCAGTTTATGGGGGCACACTGAAGCTTTCTTT.

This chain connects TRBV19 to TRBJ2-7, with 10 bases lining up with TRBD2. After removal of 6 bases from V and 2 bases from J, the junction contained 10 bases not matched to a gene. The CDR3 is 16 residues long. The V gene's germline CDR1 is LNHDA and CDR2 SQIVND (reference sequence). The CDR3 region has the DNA TGTGCCAGTAGCGATGAGATAGCGGGAGGCCCCTACGAGCAGTACTTC. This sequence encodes CASSDEIAGGPYEQYF. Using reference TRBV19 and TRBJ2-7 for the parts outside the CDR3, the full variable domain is DGGITQSPKYLFRKEGQNVTLSCEQNLNHDAMYWYRQDPGQGLRLIYYSQIVNDFQKGDIAEGYSVSREKKESFPLTVTSAQKNPTAFYLCASSDEIAGGPYEQYFGPGTRLTVT.

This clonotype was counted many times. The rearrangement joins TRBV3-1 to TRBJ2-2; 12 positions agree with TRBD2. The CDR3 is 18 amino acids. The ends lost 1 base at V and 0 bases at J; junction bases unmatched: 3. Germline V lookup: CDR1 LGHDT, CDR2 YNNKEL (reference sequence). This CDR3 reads CASSQGLAGGPNTGELFF. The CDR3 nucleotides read TGTGCCAGCAGCCAAGGCCTAGCGGGAGGGCCGAACACCGGGGAGCTGTTTTTT.

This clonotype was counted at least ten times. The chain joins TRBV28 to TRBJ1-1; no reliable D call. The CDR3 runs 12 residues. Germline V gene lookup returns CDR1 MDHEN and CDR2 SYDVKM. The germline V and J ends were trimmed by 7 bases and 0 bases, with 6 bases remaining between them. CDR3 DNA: TGTGCCAGCAACCCTCTGAACACTGAAGCTTTCTTT. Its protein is CASNPLNTEAFF.

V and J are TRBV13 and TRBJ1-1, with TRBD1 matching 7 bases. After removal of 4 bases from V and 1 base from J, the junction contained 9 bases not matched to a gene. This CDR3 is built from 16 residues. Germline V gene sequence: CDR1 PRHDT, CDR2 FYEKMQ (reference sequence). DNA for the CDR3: TGTGCCAGCAGCTCCCGACAGGGCGGAAGGAACACTGAAGCTTTCTTT. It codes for CASSSRQGGRNTEAFF.

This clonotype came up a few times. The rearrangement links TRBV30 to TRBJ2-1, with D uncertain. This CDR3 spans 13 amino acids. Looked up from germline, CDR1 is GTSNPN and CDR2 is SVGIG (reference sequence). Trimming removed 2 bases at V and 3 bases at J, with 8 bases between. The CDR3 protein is CAWSLPCYNEQFF. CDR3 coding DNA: TGTGCCTGGAGTCTACCCTGCTACAATGAGCAGTTCTTC.